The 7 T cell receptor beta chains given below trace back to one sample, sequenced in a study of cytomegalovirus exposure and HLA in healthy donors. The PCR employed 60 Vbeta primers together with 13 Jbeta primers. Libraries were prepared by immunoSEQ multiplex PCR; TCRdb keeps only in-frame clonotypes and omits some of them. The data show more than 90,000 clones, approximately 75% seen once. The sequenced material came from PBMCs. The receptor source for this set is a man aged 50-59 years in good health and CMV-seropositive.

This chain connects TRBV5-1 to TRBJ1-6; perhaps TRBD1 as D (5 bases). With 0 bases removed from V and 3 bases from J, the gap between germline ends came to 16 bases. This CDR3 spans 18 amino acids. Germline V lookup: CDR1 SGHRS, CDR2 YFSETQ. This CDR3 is CASSLEGQGRGYNSPLHF. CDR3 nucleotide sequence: TGCGCCAGCAGCTTGGAGGGGCAGGGTCGAGGCTATAATTCACCCCTCCACTTT.

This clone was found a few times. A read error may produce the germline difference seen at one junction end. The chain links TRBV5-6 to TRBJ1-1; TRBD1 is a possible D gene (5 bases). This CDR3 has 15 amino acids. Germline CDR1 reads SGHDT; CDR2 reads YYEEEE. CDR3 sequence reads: CASGFAGGVNTEAFF. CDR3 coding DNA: TGTGCCAGCGGCTTCGCGGGGGGGGTGAACACTGAAGCTTTCTTT.

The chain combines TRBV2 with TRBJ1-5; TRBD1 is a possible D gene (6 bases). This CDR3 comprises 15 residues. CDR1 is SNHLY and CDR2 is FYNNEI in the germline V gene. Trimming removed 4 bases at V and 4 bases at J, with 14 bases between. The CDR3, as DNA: TGTGCCAGCAGTGGCCCAGGACAGTTAAATCAGCCCCAGCATTTT. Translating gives CASSGPGQLNQPQHF.

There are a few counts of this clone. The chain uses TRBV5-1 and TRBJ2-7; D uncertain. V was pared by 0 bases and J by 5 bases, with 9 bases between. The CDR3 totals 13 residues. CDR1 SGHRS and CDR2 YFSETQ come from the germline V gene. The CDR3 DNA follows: TGCGCCAGCAGCTTGGAGCCCACCCACGAGCAGTACTTC. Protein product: CASSLEPTHEQYF.

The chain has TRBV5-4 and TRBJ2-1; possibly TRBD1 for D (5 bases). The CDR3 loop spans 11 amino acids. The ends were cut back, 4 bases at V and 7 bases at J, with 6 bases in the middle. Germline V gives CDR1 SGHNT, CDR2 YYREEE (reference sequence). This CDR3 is CASSHRNEQFF. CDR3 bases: TGTGCCAGCAGCCACAGGAATGAGCAGTTCTTC. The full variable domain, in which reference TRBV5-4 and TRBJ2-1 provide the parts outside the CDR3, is ETGVTQSPTHLIKTRGQQVTLRCSSQSGHNTVSWYQQALGQGPQFIFQYYREEENGRGNFPPRFSGLQFPNYSSELNVNALELDDSALYLCASSHRNEQFFGPGTRLTVL.

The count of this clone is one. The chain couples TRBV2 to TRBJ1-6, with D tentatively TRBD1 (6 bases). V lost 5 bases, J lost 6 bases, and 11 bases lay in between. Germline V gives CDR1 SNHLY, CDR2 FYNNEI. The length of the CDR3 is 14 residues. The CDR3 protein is CASSKDRLNSPLHF. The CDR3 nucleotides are TGTGCCAGCAGTAAGGACAGACTTAATTCACCCCTCCACTTT. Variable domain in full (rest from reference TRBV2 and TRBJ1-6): EPEVTQTPSHQVTQMGQEVILRCVPISNHLYFYWYRQILGQKVEFLVSFYNNEISEKSEIFDDQFSVERPDGSNFTLKIRSTKLEDSAMYFCASSKDRLNSPLHFGNGTRLTVT.

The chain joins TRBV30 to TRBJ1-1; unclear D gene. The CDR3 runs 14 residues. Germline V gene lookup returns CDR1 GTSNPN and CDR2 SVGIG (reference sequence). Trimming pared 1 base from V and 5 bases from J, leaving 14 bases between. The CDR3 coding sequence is TGTGCCTGGAGTGCAACGACGGGAAAGACTGAAGCTTTCTTT. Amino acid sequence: CAWSATTGKTEAFF.